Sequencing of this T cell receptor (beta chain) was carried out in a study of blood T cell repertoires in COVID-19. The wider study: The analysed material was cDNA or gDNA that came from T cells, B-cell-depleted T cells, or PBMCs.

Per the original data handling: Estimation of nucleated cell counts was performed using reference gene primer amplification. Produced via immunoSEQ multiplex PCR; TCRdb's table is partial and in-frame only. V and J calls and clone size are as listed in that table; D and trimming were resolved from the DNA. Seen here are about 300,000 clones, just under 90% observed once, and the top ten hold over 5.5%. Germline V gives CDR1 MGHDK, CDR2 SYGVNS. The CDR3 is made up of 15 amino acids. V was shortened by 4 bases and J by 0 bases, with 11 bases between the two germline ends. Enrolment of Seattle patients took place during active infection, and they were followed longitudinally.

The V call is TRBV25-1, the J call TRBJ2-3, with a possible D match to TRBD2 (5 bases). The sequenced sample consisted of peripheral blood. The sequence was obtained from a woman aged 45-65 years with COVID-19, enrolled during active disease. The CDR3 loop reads CASSAARESTDTQYF. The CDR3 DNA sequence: TGTGCCAGCAGTGCTGCCCGGGAAAGCACAGATACGCAGTATTTT.